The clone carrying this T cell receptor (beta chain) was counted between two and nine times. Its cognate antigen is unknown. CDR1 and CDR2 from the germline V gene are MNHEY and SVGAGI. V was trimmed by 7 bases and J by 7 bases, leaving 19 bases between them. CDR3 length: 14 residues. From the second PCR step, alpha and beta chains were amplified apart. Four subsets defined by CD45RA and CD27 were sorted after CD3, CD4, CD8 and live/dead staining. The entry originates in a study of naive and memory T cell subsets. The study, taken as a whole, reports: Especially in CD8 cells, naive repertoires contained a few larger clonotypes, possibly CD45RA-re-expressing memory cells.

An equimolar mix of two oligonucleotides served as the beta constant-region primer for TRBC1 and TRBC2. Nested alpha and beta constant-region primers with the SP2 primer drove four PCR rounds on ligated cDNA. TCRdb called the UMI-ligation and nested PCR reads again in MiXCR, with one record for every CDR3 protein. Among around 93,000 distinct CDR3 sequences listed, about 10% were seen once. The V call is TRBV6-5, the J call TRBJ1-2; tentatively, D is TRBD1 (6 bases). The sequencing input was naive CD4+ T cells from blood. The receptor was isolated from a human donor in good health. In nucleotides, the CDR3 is TGTGCCAGCACCCAATATGGGGGGGCCGTTGGCTACACCTTC. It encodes CASTQYGGAVGYTF.